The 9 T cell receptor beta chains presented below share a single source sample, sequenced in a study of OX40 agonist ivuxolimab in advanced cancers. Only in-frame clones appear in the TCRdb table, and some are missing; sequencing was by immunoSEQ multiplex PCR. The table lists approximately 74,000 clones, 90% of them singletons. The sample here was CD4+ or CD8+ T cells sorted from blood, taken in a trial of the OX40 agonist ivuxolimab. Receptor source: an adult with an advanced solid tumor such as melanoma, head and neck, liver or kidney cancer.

CDR3 sequence (DNA): TGTGCCAGCAGTTTCCCGACTAGCGGGAGGATTCTTTCCTACAATGAGCAGTTCTTC. Amino acid sequence: CASSFPTSGRILSYNEQFF. The J gene is TRBJ2-1, the V gene TRBV28; 13 bases align to TRBD2. This CDR3 region has 19 residues. Germline V gives CDR1 MDHEN, CDR2 SYDVKM. J was trimmed by 1 base and V by 3 bases; bases with no gene match: 9.

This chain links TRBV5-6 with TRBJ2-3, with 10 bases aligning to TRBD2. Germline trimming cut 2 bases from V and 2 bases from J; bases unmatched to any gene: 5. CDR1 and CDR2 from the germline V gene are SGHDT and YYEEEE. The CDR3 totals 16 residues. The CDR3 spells CASSFTSGVTTDTQYF. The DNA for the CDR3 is TGTGCCAGCAGCTTTACTAGCGGGGTTACCACAGATACGCAGTATTTT.

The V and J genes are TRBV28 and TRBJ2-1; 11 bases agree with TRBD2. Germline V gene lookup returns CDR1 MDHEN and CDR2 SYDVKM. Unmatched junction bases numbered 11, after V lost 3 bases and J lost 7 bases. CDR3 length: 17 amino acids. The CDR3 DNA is TGTGCCAGCAGTTTTCTTGATTCTCTAGCGGGAGGAAATGAGCAGTTCTTC. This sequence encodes CASSFLDSLAGGNEQFF.

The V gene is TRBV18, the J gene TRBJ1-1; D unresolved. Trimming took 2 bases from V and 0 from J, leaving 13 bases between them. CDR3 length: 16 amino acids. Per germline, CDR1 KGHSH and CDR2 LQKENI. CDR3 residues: CASSPTGRRMNTEAFF. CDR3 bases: TGTGCCAGCTCACCAACCGGCAGGCGCATGAACACTGAAGCTTTCTTT.

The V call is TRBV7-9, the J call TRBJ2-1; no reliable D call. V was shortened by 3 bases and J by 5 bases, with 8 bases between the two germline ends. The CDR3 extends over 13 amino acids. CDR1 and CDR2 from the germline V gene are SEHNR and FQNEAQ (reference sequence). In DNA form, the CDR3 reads TGTGCCAGCAGCTTCTCCGGAGACAATGAGCAGTTCTTC. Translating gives CASSFSGDNEQFF.

The CDR3: CASRRTAGNTIYF. CDR3 nucleotides: TGTGCCAGCAGACGGACAGCAGGAAACACCATATATTTT. The rearrangement uses TRBV11-3 and TRBJ1-3, with a possible D match to TRBD1 (6 bases). The germline gives CDR1 SGHNT, CDR2 YENEEA. The CDR3 has 13 residues. V dropped 6 bases and J dropped 4 bases, with 10 bases sitting between them.

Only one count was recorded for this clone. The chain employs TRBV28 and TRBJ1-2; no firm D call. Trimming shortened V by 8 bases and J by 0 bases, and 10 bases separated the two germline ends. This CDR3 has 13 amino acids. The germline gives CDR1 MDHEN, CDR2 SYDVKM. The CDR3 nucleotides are TGTGCCAGCTCCCTCTCTGCTAACTATGGCTACACCTTC. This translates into CASSLSANYGYTF.

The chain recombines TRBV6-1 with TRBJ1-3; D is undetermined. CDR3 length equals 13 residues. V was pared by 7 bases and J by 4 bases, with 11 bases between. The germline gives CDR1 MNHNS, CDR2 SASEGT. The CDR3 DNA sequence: TGTGCCAGCACGGAGCGACGGGGAAACACCATATATTTT. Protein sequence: CASTERRGNTIYF.

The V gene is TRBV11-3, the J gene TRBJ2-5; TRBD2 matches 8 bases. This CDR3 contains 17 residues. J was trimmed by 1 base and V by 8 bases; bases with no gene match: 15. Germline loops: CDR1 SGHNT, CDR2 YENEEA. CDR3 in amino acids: CASGPVRGGGIQETQYF. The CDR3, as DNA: TGTGCCAGCGGCCCCGTCCGGGGCGGGGGGATCCAAGAGACCCAGTACTTC.